This section outlines one T cell receptor (beta chain) sequence together with its context. This clonotype occurred a few times. Which antigen it targets is not known. The input lacks base qualities; no much larger clone sits a single base away. V is trimmed back by 6 bases and J by 0 bases, and the junction contains 7 bases that no gene match accounts for. The CDR3 numbers 17 residues from cysteine through phenylalanine. Only CDR3 DNA is held: 51 bases, read in frame from base 1. Sequences LNHDA (CDR1) and SQIVND (CDR2) are obtained from the germline V gene (reference sequence). The data originate from a study of regulatory T cells in long-lasting Graves disease (dated by TCRdb to the early 2020s). Study-level background: Newly diagnosed Graves' disease patients had taken antithyroid drugs for less than 3 months. The study took place in China and was registered as a clinical trial. A total of roughly 33 samples underwent TCR sequencing: approximately 13 from persistent and roughly 20 from newly diagnosed Graves' disease patients. Persistent Graves' disease patients were compared with newly diagnosed Graves' disease patients by peripheral blood TCR sequencing and RNA sequencing.

This sample's time point label indicates: newly diagnosed GD, antithyroid drugs for less than 3 months. For both TCR sequencing and RNA sequencing, RNA was extracted from PBMCs using TRIzol. Graves' disease was diagnosed according to American Thyroid Association guidelines. Recruitment of patients was carried out at an endocrinology department in Xi'an, China. From each patient, about 9.7 milliliters of peripheral blood was collected into an EDTA anticoagulant tube. PBMCs were isolated by Ficoll Paque Plus density gradient separation without further T cell sorting. RNA quality was checked with an Agilent 2100 Bioanalyzer and agarose gel, and concentration with a NanoDrop 2000. Summary of the overall study and its limitations: The small sample size was acknowledged by the authors as a limitation that may reduce accuracy. Only the TCR beta chain was sequenced and analyzed. TRBV28, TRBJ1-2 and TRBJ2-5 were preferentially used in persistent disease, while TRBV20-1 and TRBJ2-1 were favored in newly diagnosed disease. Persistent patients shared more public clonotypes among themselves (around 2,500) than newly diagnosed patients did (more than 950). Persistent Graves' disease patients showed lower TCR Shannon entropy and fewer highly expanded clones than newly diagnosed patients, suggesting clonal expansion. The study examined only peripheral blood because the primary lesion, thyroid tissue, could not be accessed.

Library preparation used multiplex PCR. The sequencing machine was an Illumina HiSeq 4000. To build TCR beta libraries, CDR3 regions were amplified by Arm-PCR using iRepertoire HTBI primers. Before sequencing, the PCR products went through gel purification. The authors processed their data as follows. Across samples, 60 to 80 TRBV and 15 or so TRBJ segments were identified and used for gene usage analysis of CDR3 amino acid clonotypes. Filtered high-quality paired reads were merged into contigs using COPE and FqMerger. BLAST was used to align contigs to IMGT TRBV, TRBD and TRBJ reference genes, with CDR3 defined following IMGT. Any clonotype with a frequency above 0.1% was counted as a highly expanded clone. Shannon entropy was used to measure repertoire diversity, and the Gini coefficient was used to measure V-J evenness. A clonotype found in more than one individual was treated as public. TCRdb took the public reads, trimmed them with fastp at Q25, ran MiXCR for clone calling and kept in-frame beta chains. Each entry is one CDR3 protein sequence, shown with its most common DNA and genes. Clone size and V and J calls follow TCRdb, not the original study. Present in this sample are 600,000 to 650,000 distinct CDR3 sequences, about 16% of which were seen just once. The ten largest clones represent around a sixth of the sample.

These data were also reused for a study on T cells in Graves' hyperthyroidism and ophthalmopathy. The second source states: Stable Graves' hyperthyroidism was defined as the absence of progression to ophthalmopathy over 18 months of follow-up. Hyperthyroidism patients were newly diagnosed, had a disease duration of under 2 months, and were aged 18 to 65 years. Patients with uncontrolled infections, other autoimmune diseases, pregnancy or lactation were excluded. Diagnoses were based on clinical symptoms, serum thyroxine and TRAb, thyroid ultrasound and orbital computed tomography. A first-round RT-PCR of the TCR CDR3 used the HTBI primer set with the Qiagen OneStep RT-PCR kit. Most expanded thyroid clonotypes (frequency above 0.001) were also detected in blood, a finding suggesting that blood repertoires may reflect thyroid immune responses. A model built on a 13 V-J signature distinguished ophthalmopathy from stable hyperthyroidism, reaching 87.88% sensitivity and around 82% specificity in cross-validation and 80%/75% in testing. During validation, the model predicted progression to ophthalmopathy a median of roughly six months ahead of onset, with approximately 70% sensitivity and less than 85% specificity. To identify distinguishing TCR V-J signatures, a discovery cohort of roughly 100 patients was used, comprising 40 to 45 with Graves' ophthalmopathy and roughly 60 with stable Graves' hyperthyroidism. Prospective prediction of ophthalmopathy was tested in an independent validation cohort consisting of roughly 20 hyperthyroidism patients and around 16 patients who later progressed to ophthalmopathy. For training and testing, the 95 to 100 patients in the discovery cohort were randomly divided in a 7:3 ratio. In addition, the study compared T-cell repertoires in thyroid tissue and in blood from roughly six Graves' hyperthyroidism patients. After sampling, hyperthyroidism patients received methimazole starting at 30 mg daily, and ophthalmopathy patients received high-dose intravenous methylprednisolone. Libraries were constructed in a second round of multiplex PCR, after which size selection and purification were carried out. The libraries were sequenced on an Illumina HiSeq2000 using paired-end 100 bp reads. SOAPnuke was used to process the raw data, removing reads that contained adapters or uncalled bases, had a mean Phred below 15, or lacked an exact match to the constant primer or identifier. High-quality paired reads were merged with COPE v1.2.5, and unique nucleotide sequences were defined as clonotypes. MiTCR v1.1 was used to align clonotypes to the IMGT TRBV, TRBD and TRBJ reference segments. The analysis included only V-J combinations with a frequency above 0.0001, which together covered around 99% of the repertoires. The TCS score was defined as F50 (clonal expansion) divided by E x V (chaos), with BLOSUM62-based TCRdist calculated between CDR3 peptides within each V-J. Welch's t-statistics and random forest reduced several hundred V-J features to around 14, which were used in a naive Bayes classifier (R e1071). Sample size was not statistically predetermined, and blinding of investigators to group allocation was not performed. According to the paper, TCR Vbeta CDR3 sequencing was carried out on roughly 130 peripheral blood samples, which came from fewer than 50 ophthalmopathy, around 75 hyperthyroidism and approximately 17 progressor patients.

Sequenced here: peripheral blood mononuclear cells (PBMCs), sampled at new diagnosis, from a patient treated with antithyroid drugs. In this chain, TRBV19 is recombined with TRBJ1-5; 11 nucleotides in the junction match TRBD1. The TCR originated in a woman in her 30s with Graves disease. Donor details come from another sample of the same person, matched by shared clones. The nucleotide sequence reads as follows: TGTGCCAGTAGCAAGGGACAGGGGGGGAATAGCAATCAGCCCCAGCATTTT. Its product reads: CASSKGQGGNSNQPQHF. The CDR3, completed at both ends by the reference TRBV19 and TRBJ1-5 genes, gives the full variable domain DGGITQSPKYLFRKEGQNVTLSCEQNLNHDAMYWYRQDPGQGLRLIYYSQIVNDFQKGDIAEGYSVSREKKESFPLTVTSAQKNPTAFYLCASSKGQGGNSNQPQHFGDGTRLSIL.